This TCR beta chain stems from a study of shared clonotypes between healthy human individuals. This CDR3 comprises 18 residues. Germline CDR1 is ENHRY and CDR2 is SYGVKD. With regard to this clone: A read error may produce the germline difference seen at one junction end.

Genomic DNA of each subset was evenly split across several immunoSEQ plates. Loaded into unsorted PBMC replicate PCRs was around 300 ng DNA, 25,000 to 30,000 T cell genomes. Spread over ten immunoSEQ deep assay plates, unsorted PBMC DNA underwent sequencing. Using immunoSEQ multiplex PCR, the repertoire was profiled, and TCRdb retains in-frame clones only, with some absent. Of roughly 480,000 clones in the sample, around 80% are singletons; the top ten hold approximately 12%. The sample was PBMCs. The rearrangement uses TRBV10-3 and TRBJ2-7; 11 nucleotides agree with TRBD2. This TCR was recovered from a woman aged 40 to 50 in good health. Some clones in this sample may be carry-over from other donors' samples. CDR3 amino acids: CAVSDSSFSVAGGFEQYF. The CDR3 coding sequence is TGTGCCGTCAGTGATTCCAGTTTTTCGGTAGCGGGAGGGTTCGAGCAGTACTTC.